What follows are 29 T cell receptor beta chains derived from one specimen sequenced in a study of T cells in narcolepsy. Clones were sequenced by immunoSEQ multiplex PCR, and TCRdb holds only the in-frame ones, with some missing. The repertoire holds under 35,000 clones, 87% seen once, with more than 0.75% in the top ten. Sequenced: memory (CD45RA-) CD4+ T cells from blood. These receptors were obtained from a human donor in good health.

The chain recombines TRBV30 with TRBJ1-6, with TRBD1 matching 7 bases. The germline CDR1 and CDR2 sequences are GTSNPN and SVGIG (reference sequence). J was trimmed by 0 bases and V by 1 base; bases with no gene match: 15. The CDR3 extends over 20 amino acids. The CDR3 loop reads CAWSGDSLSQGGSYNSPLHF. Written as DNA, the CDR3 is TGTGCCTGGAGTGGAGATTCCCTCTCTCAGGGGGGCTCCTATAATTCACCCCTCCACTTT.

The V and J genes are TRBV28 and TRBJ1-4; the D is unclear. Trimming removed 6 bases at V and 8 bases at J, with 19 bases between. The CDR3 runs 15 residues. Germline V lookup: CDR1 MDHEN, CDR2 SYDVKM. The CDR3 here is CASSSQGKSGEKLFF. The CDR3 bases are TGTGCCAGCAGCTCACAAGGGAAATCGGGGGAAAAACTGTTTTTT.

The CDR3 DNA reads TGTGCCAGCAGTTTTAGGACCTCCTCCTACGAGCAGTACTTC. It encodes CASSFRTSSYEQYF. J is TRBJ2-7 and V is TRBV27, with no clear D. The CDR3 runs to 14 residues. V dropped 3 bases and J dropped 0 bases, with 9 bases sitting between them. Germline V gene sequence: CDR1 MNHEY, CDR2 SMNVEV (reference sequence).

The chain couples TRBV7-3 to TRBJ2-3, with 9 bases identical to TRBD1. Per the germline V gene, CDR1 is SGHTA and CDR2 is FQGTGA. The J segment lost 8 bases and the V segment lost 4 bases, leaving 4 bases of the junction unmatched. The CDR3 extends over 13 amino acids. The CDR3 loop reads CASSSHRGRTQYF. The CDR3 DNA sequence: TGTGCCAGCAGCTCTCACAGGGGGCGTACGCAGTATTTT.

V gene TRBV4-3 combines with J gene TRBJ1-1, with no clear D. Germline V gene lookup returns CDR1 LGHNA and CDR2 YSLEER. CDR3 size: 14 residues. The germline V and J ends were trimmed by 0 bases and 1 base, with 6 bases remaining between them. The CDR3 reads CASSQDVKNTEAFF. CDR3 nucleotides: TGCGCCAGCAGCCAAGACGTAAAGAACACTGAAGCTTTCTTT.

The chain has TRBV2 and TRBJ1-3; D call uncertain. The CDR3 consists of 15 residues. V dropped 1 base and J dropped 1 base, with 8 bases sitting between them. Germline V gives CDR1 SNHLY, CDR2 FYNNEI. The CDR3 bases are TGTGCCAGCAGTGAAGTGTCGGGGTCTGGAAACACCATATATTTT. This gives the protein CASSEVSGSGNTIYF.

The chain carries TRBV9 and TRBJ2-1; 11 bases align to TRBD2. Germline V gene data show CDR1 as SGDLS and CDR2 as YYNGEE. The CDR3 length is 15 residues. J lost 4 bases, V lost 6 bases, and 6 bases had no gene match. CDR3 protein: CASTSGLAVYNEQFF. The CDR3 DNA reads as TGTGCCAGCACCTCGGGACTAGCGGTATACAATGAGCAGTTCTTC.

This rearrangement joins TRBV21-1 to TRBJ1-5; the table gives TRBD1 as D, unverified against the DNA. TRBV21-1 is classified as a pseudogene. The CDR3 is 18 amino acids. The CDR3 loop is CASSTPWTAGQGHQPQHF. The CDR3 region has the DNA TGTGCCAGCAGCACTCCTTGGACGGCGGGACAGGGGCATCAGCCCCAGCATTTT.

Concerning this clone: Its ends do not fully match the called genes, so a read error is possible. The V and J genes are TRBV5-5 and TRBJ2-1; D may be TRBD2 (6 bases). In germline, CDR1 is SGHKS, CDR2 YYEKEE (reference sequence). The CDR3 runs 14 residues. The CDR3 reads CVSSPNGGNNEQFF. In DNA, the CDR3 is TGTGTCAGCAGCCCAAACGGGGGTAACAATGAGCAGTTCTTC.

The J gene is TRBJ2-5, the V gene TRBV4-2; the match to TRBD1 covers 8 bases. The CDR3 covers 17 residues. V shed 4 bases and J 4 bases; nucleotides not matched to a gene: 14. Germline CDR1 is LGHNA and CDR2 is YNFKEQ. The CDR3 DNA sequence: TGTGCCAGCAGCCCCAAGGTACGCGGACAGGGTGGAGAGACCCAGTACTTC. Translation: CASSPKVRGQGGETQYF.

This chain connects TRBV27 to TRBJ1-1, with TRBD1 matching 9 bases. CDR1 and CDR2 (germline): MNHEY, SMNVEV (reference sequence). Trimming took 5 bases from V and 5 from J; bases not matched to a gene: 9. This CDR3 comprises 15 residues. DNA for the CDR3: TGTGCCAGCAGTCCCCGACAGGGGGTATCGACTGAAGCTTTCTTT. This encodes CASSPRQGVSTEAFF.

About this clone: This sample also contains other DNA sequences that code for the same CDR3. The chain combines TRBV29-1 with TRBJ1-1, with a tentative D call TRBD1 (5 bases). The CDR3 consists of 12 residues. Germline CDR1 is SQVTM and CDR2 is ANQGSEA. With 6 bases removed from V and 6 bases from J, the gap between germline ends came to 14 bases. CDR3 in amino acids: CSVSDRVAEAFF. Here the CDR3 DNA reads TGCAGCGTCTCAGACAGAGTTGCTGAAGCTTTCTTT.

The V gene is TRBV7-3, the J gene TRBJ2-3; 9 bases fit TRBD2. The CDR3 has 15 residues. V gave up 6 bases and J gave up 5 bases; unmatched junction bases: 9. Germline CDR1 reads SGHTA; CDR2 reads FQGTGA. CDR3 in amino acids: CASSLRVAGEDTQYF. CDR3 in DNA: TGTGCCAGCAGTCTACGTGTAGCGGGGGAAGATACGCAGTATTTT.

The chain is built from TRBV4-2 and TRBJ2-7, with D perhaps TRBD1 (6 bases). The CDR3 sequence is 14 residues long. Per the germline V gene, CDR1 is LGHNA and CDR2 is YNFKEQ. V shed 4 bases and J shed 3 bases, with 13 bases lying between them. In DNA form, the CDR3 reads TGTGCCAGCAGCCCGTACCGGGACATCTACGAGCAGTACTTC. Translating gives CASSPYRDIYEQYF.

The rearrangement joins TRBV19 to TRBJ2-2; the D is unclear. Looked up from germline, CDR1 is LNHDA and CDR2 is SQIVND (reference sequence). The CDR3 spans 14 residues. Trimming cost V 4 bases and J 3 bases, with 9 bases left between them. CDR3 nucleotides: TGTGCCAGTAGTAATGGTAGAGACACCGGGGAGCTGTTTTTT. This gives the protein CASSNGRDTGELFF.

The chain links TRBV29-1 to TRBJ2-1; D is ambiguous. CDR1 is SQVTM, CDR2 ANQGSEA, per germline. The CDR3 is made up of 11 amino acids. V dropped 5 bases and J dropped 8 bases, with 10 bases sitting between them. CDR3 DNA sequence: TGCAGCGTTTCCTTTAGGGATGAGCAGTTCTTC. This codes for CSVSFRDEQFF.

The chain uses TRBV29-1 and TRBJ2-5, with 8 bases matching TRBD1. J gave up 5 bases and V 5 bases, and 16 bases lay outside the gene matches. The CDR3 runs to 16 residues. The V gene's germline CDR1 is SQVTM and CDR2 ANQGSEA. The chain's CDR3 is CSVLVGRGQGSETQYF. The DNA of the CDR3 is TGCAGCGTTCTCGTTGGACGAGGACAGGGAAGCGAGACCCAGTACTTC.

This clone appeared once. This rearrangement joins TRBV21-1 to TRBJ2-5; the DNA was not compared with TRBD2, the D call given in the table. TRBV21-1 is a pseudogene locus. The length of the CDR3 is 16 residues. CDR3 nucleotide sequence: TGTGCCAGCTCACTGGGGACTAGCGGTGGCCAAGAGACCCAGTACTTC. Translated: CASSLGTSGGQETQYF.

The chain joins TRBV6-4 to TRBJ1-2, with a weak D call TRBD1 (5 bases). CDR1 is MRHNA and CDR2 is SNTAGT in the germline V gene. This CDR3 comprises 14 residues. The V end was cut by 0 bases, the J end by 6 bases, with 11 bases between. CDR3 coding DNA: TGTGCCAGCAGTGACTCGGGACGGAGAGATGGCTACACCTTC. Protein: CASSDSGRRDGYTF.

The chain carries TRBV5-1 and TRBJ2-7, with 8 bases lining up with TRBD1. The germline V gene has CDR1 SGHRS and CDR2 YFSETQ. V was clipped by 4 bases and J by 6 bases; unmatched bases: 9. The CDR3 is made up of 14 amino acids. CDR3 sequence (DNA): TGCGCCAGCAGCCAGTCGACAGGGGCGATCGAGCAGTACTTC. This translates into CASSQSTGAIEQYF.

The rearrangement joins TRBV6-1 to TRBJ1-2, with 10 bases that match TRBD1. This CDR3 spans 13 amino acids. The J segment lost 13 bases and the V segment lost 6 bases, leaving 11 bases of the junction unmatched. Germline assignment: CDR1 MNHNS and CDR2 SASEGT. The CDR3 coding sequence is TGTGCCAGCAGGGCCCCGGACAGGGGGTCAGCCACCTTC. Protein: CASRAPDRGSATF.

The gene calls are TRBV7-3 and TRBJ1-4; D is unresolved. The CDR3 is 10 amino acids. V lost 10 bases, J lost 4 bases, and 4 bases lay in between. Germline V CDR1 and CDR2: SGHTA, FQGTGA. The CDR3 nucleotides are TGTGCCACCAATAATGAAAAACTGTTTTTT. It yields the protein CATNNEKLFF.

The V gene is TRBV6-5, the J gene TRBJ1-2, with 8 bases aligning to TRBD1. Germline CDR1 MNHEY, CDR2 SVGAGI. Trimming at V came to 6 bases and at J to 8 bases, leaving 8 bases not matched to a gene. The CDR3 sequence is 13 residues long. CDR3 protein: CASRETGEYGYTF. CDR3 coding DNA: TGTGCCAGCAGGGAGACAGGGGAGTACGGCTACACCTTC.

This clone was counted once. This rearrangement joins TRBV10-2 to TRBJ1-2, with 8 positions matching TRBD1. The CDR3 length is 13 residues. Germline CDR1 and CDR2: WSHSY and SAAADI. The V gene end was trimmed by 2 bases and the J gene end by 9 bases; junction bases not matched to a gene: 5. CDR3 loop: CASSEDRDRRYTF. The CDR3 DNA reads as TGCGCCAGCAGTGAGGACAGGGACAGGCGCTACACCTTC.

The chain joins TRBV19 to TRBJ2-1; 12 positions agree with TRBD2. In germline, CDR1 is LNHDA, CDR2 SQIVND (reference sequence). Germline trimming cut 1 base from V and 6 bases from J; bases unmatched to any gene: 13. CDR3 length: 19 residues. The CDR3 is CASSIVWTSGVARRNEQFF. The CDR3 DNA is TGTGCCAGTAGTATAGTCTGGACTAGCGGGGTCGCTCGGCGCAATGAGCAGTTCTTC.

The chain has TRBV12-5 and TRBJ2-5, with 7 bases lining up with TRBD1. Trimming took 1 base from V and 0 from J; bases not matched to a gene: 2. This CDR3 is 15 amino acids long. CDR1 is LGHNT, CDR2 FRNRAP, per germline. CDR3: CASGLGDSYQETQYF. In DNA form, the CDR3 reads TGTGCTAGTGGTTTGGGGGACAGCTACCAAGAGACCCAGTACTTC.

The rearrangement links TRBV28 to TRBJ1-5; 10 bases are a match to TRBD1. The germline gives CDR1 MDHEN, CDR2 SYDVKM. This CDR3 contains 18 residues. With V trimmed by 3 bases and J by 0 bases, 8 bases remained unmatched. Here the CDR3 DNA reads TGTGCCAGCAGTTTCTCCGGACAGGGGGATTATAGCAATCAGCCCCAGCATTTT. As protein: CASSFSGQGDYSNQPQHF.

The chain is built from TRBV28 and TRBJ1-6, with D possibly TRBD1 on 5 matching bases. V was shortened by 2 bases and J by 6 bases, with 14 bases between the two germline ends. The CDR3 contains 16 residues. Germline V gives CDR1 MDHEN, CDR2 SYDVKM. CDR3 sequence: CASSLAGPGANSPLHF. The CDR3 coding sequence is TGTGCCAGCAGTTTAGCAGGGCCCGGGGCTAATTCACCCCTCCACTTT.

This chain links TRBV28 with TRBJ1-2; D gene ambiguous. The CDR3 extends over 14 amino acids. Per the germline V gene, CDR1 is MDHEN and CDR2 is SYDVKM. Trimming cost V 5 bases and J 0 bases, with 10 bases left between them. The CDR3 DNA sequence: TGTGCCAGCAGTCCCTCCGGTTCTAACTATGGCTACACCTTC. Protein: CASSPSGSNYGYTF.